Listed below are T cell receptor beta chains from one sample, sequenced in a study of blood T cell repertoires in COVID-19. Clones were sequenced by immunoSEQ multiplex PCR, and TCRdb holds only the in-frame ones, with some missing. Here the sample spans tens of thousands of clones, about four fifths being singletons. The material sequenced was peripheral blood. These TCRs come from a man aged 65-85 years with acute or convalescent COVID-19. CDR3s include the opening cysteine and the closing phenylalanine or tryptophan.

j_call	v_call	cdr3_aa
TRBJ1-2	TRBV19	CASSYGGVEGNYGYTF
TRBJ2-1	TRBV5-6	CASSLLASGSIHNEQFF
TRBJ1-6	TRBV2	CAVGDRPYNSPLHF
TRBJ2-7	TRBV12-3/TRBV12-4	CASSSGGWYEQYF
TRBJ2-5	TRBV5-1	CASSPQVQETQYF
TRBJ1-5	TRBV28	CASSWTGGNQPQHF
TRBJ1-6	TRBV2	CASSYHRDYNSPLHF
TRBJ1-2	TRBV5-6	CASSLIPGVVANYGYTF
TRBJ1-2	TRBV6-5	CASSYSSPRGNYGYTF
TRBJ2-7	TRBV3-1/TRBV3-2	CASSQEGGFSEQYF
TRBJ1-1	TRBV7-6	CASSLESMSPGTEAFF
TRBJ2-1	TRBV7-8	CASSLVLYNEQFF
TRBJ1-6	TRBV3-1/TRBV3-2	CASSQGQRARNSPLHF
TRBJ2-1	TRBV29-1	CSVGGGMNEQFF